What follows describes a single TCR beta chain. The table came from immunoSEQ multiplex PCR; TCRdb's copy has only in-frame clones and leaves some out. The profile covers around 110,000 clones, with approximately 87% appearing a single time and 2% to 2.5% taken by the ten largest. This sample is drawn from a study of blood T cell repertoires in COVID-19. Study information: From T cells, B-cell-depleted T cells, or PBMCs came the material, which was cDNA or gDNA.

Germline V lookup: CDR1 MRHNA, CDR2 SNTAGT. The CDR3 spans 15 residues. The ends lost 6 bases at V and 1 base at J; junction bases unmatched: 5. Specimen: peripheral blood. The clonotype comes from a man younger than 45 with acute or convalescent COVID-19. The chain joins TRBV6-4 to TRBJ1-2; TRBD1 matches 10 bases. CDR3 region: CASSARTGGNYGYTF. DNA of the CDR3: TGTGCCAGCAGCGCCCGGACAGGGGGTAACTATGGCTACACCTTC.